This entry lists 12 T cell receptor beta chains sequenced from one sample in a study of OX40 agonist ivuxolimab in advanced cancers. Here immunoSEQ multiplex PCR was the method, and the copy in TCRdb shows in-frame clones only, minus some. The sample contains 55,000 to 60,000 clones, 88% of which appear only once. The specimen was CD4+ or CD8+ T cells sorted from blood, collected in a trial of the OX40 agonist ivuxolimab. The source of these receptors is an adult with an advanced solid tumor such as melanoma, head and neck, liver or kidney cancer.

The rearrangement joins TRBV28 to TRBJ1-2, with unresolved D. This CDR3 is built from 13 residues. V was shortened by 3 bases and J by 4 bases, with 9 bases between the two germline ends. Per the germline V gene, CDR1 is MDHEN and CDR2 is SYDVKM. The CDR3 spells CASSFVGLYGYTF. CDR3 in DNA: TGTGCCAGCAGTTTCGTTGGCCTCTATGGCTACACCTTC.

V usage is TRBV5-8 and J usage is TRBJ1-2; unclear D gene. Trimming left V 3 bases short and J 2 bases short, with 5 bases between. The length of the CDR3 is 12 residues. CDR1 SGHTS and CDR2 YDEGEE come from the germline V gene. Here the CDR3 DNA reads TGTGCCAGCAGCTCCGGGAACTATGGCTACACCTTC. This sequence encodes CASSSGNYGYTF.

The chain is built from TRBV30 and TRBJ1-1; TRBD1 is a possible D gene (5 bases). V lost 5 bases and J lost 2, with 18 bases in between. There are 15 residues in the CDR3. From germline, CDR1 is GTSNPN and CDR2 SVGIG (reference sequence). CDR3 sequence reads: CAWGAFARRNTEAFF. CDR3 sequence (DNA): TGTGCCTGGGGGGCCTTTGCGCGGAGAAACACTGAAGCTTTCTTT.

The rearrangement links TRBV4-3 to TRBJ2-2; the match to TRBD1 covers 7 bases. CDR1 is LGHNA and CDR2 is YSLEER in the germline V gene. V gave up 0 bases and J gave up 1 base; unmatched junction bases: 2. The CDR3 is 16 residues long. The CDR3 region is CASSQDPGGNTGELFF. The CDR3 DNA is TGCGCCAGCAGCCAAGATCCAGGGGGGAACACCGGGGAGCTGTTTTTT.

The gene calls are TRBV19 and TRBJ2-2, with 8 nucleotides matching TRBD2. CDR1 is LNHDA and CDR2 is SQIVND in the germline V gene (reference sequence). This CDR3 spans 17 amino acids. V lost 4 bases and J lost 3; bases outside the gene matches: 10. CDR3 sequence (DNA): TGTGCCAGTAGTACCGTGGAAGCGGGAGTTGACACCGGGGAGCTGTTTTTT. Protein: CASSTVEAGVDTGELFF.

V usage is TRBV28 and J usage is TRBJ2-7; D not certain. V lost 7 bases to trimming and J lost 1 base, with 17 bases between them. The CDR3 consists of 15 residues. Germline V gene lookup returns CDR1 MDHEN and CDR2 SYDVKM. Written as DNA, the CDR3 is TGTGCCAGCACCTCTAAAGGAGTTGGGTCCTACGAGCAGTACTTC. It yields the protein CASTSKGVGSYEQYF.

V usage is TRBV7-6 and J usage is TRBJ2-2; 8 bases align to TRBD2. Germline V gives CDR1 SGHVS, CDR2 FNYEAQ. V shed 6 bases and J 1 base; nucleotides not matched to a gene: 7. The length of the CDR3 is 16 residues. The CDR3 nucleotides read TGTGCCAGCAGTAAAGGACTAGCATTGAACACCGGGGAGCTGTTTTTT. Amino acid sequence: CASSKGLALNTGELFF.

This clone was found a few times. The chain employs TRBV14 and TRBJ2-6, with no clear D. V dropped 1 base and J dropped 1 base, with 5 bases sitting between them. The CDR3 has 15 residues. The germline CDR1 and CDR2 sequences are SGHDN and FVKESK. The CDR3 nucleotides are TGTGCCAGCAGCCAAGGACTGTCTGGGGCCAACGTCCTGACTTTC. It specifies CASSQGLSGANVLTF.

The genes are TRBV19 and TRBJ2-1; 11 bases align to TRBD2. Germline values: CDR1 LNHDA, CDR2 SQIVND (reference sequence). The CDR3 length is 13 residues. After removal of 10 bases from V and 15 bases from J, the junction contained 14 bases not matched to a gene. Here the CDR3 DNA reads TGTGCCACCGCGACCGGGACTAGCGGACCCTGGTTCTTC. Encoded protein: CATATGTSGPWFF.

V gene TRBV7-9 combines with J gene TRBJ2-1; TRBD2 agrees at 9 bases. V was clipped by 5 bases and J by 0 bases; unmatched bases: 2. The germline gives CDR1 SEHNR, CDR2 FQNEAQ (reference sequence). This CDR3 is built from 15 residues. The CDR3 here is CASSLSGGSYNEQFF. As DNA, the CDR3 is TGTGCCAGCAGCCTTAGCGGGGGCTCCTACAATGAGCAGTTCTTC.

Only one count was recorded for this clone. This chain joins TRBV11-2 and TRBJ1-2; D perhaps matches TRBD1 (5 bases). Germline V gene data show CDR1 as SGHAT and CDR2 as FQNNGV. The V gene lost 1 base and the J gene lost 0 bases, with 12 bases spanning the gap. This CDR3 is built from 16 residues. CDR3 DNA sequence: TGTGCCAGCAGCTTAGGACCGGCAGGGCCTAACTATGGCTACACCTTC. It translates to CASSLGPAGPNYGYTF.

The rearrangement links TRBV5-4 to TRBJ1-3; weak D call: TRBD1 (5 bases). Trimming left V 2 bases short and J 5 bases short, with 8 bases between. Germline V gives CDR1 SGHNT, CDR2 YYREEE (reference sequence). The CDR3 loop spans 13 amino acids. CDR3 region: CASSFEGRNTIYF. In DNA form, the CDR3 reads TGTGCCAGCAGCTTTGAGGGGAGAAACACCATATATTTT.